This T cell receptor (beta chain) was observed in a study of vaccination and CD4 T cells after COVID-19. In the study overall: Participants got two doses of BNT162b2 or mRNA-1273 vaccine.

An Oncomine TCR Beta short-read assay was used to sequence the DNA from cultured CD4+ T cells. TCRdb used MiXCR to reprocess the PCR reads, holding one entry per CDR3 protein. The sample shows 25,000 to 30,000 distinct CDR3 sequences, less than 60% of them seen only once. Treatment reported: approximately nine-day PBMC culture with coronavirus spike peptide pools or control peptides (ViraFEST assay). ViraFEST enlarged antigen-specific T cell populations with peptide pools and afterwards sequenced TCRs. The CDR3 is 17 amino acids. Germline CDR1 reads SNHLY; CDR2 reads FYNNEI. The V gene end was trimmed by 3 bases and the J gene end by 4 bases; junction bases not matched to a gene: 11. Turning to this clonotype: Its antigen is still unknown.

V usage is TRBV2 and J usage is TRBJ2-2; TRBD2 matches at 7 bases. The sample here was CD4+ T cells from blood, cultured in vitro, taken before SARS-CoV-2 vaccination. The clonotype was recovered from a human donor who received a COVID-19 vaccine. Written as DNA, the CDR3 is TGTGCCAGCAGTGATGGGGGAGGGGTACTTGGCACCGGGGAGCTGTTTTTT. It yields the protein CASSDGGGVLGTGELFF.